The 15 T cell receptor beta chains below all came from one sample that was sequenced in a study of blood T cell repertoires in COVID-19. Measured with immunoSEQ multiplex PCR; TCRdb has only the in-frame clones, and not every one. The table shows hundreds of thousands of clones, with under 90% occurring only once. Sequencing was carried out using PBMCs or T cells enriched from blood (not recorded which). Receptor source: a young man who had recovered from COVID-19.

The rearrangement uses TRBV5-5 and TRBJ2-2; TRBD2 matches 7 bases. V shed 2 bases, J shed 3 bases, and the junction held 16 bases outside the gene matches. Germline CDR1 reads SGHKS; CDR2 reads YYEKEE (reference sequence). CDR3 length: 19 amino acids. CDR3 DNA: TGTGCCAGCAGCTTCTATCCGGGGGGAGGCTTTGTTGACACCGGGGAGCTGTTTTTT. Translating gives CASSFYPGGGFVDTGELFF.

The chain has TRBV20-1 and TRBJ1-1, with a possible D match to TRBD1 (5 bases). This CDR3 has 14 amino acids. V gave up 3 bases and J gave up 1 base, with 12 bases separating them. The germline V gene has CDR1 DFQATT and CDR2 SNEGSKA (reference sequence). CDR3: CSASRGTGNTEAFF. CDR3 bases: TGCAGTGCTAGTAGGGGAACAGGGAACACTGAAGCTTTCTTT.

This rearrangement joins TRBV19 to TRBJ2-1; TRBD2 matches 10 bases. Germline-derived CDR1 and CDR2 are LNHDA and SQIVND (reference sequence). V lost 5 bases, J lost 4 bases, and 8 bases stayed unmatched. The length of the CDR3 is 16 residues. The CDR3 nucleotides are TGTGCCAGTAGTGAATCTAGCGGGGGACCTTACAATGAGCAGTTCTTC. Amino acids: CASSESSGGPYNEQFF. Drawing the rest from reference TRBV19 and TRBJ2-1, the complete variable domain is DGGITQSPKYLFRKEGQNVTLSCEQNLNHDAMYWYRQDPGQGLRLIYYSQIVNDFQKGDIAEGYSVSREKKESFPLTVTSAQKNPTAFYLCASSESSGGPYNEQFFGPGTRLTVL.

This sequence joins TRBV28 and TRBJ2-7, with 7 bases aligning to TRBD2. Germline assignment: CDR1 MDHEN and CDR2 SYDVKM. CDR3 length equals 15 residues. V lost 6 bases and J lost 0; bases outside the gene matches: 8. The CDR3 protein is CASSPERGLSYEQYF. The CDR3 DNA sequence: TGTGCCAGCAGCCCCGAGCGGGGCCTCTCCTACGAGCAGTACTTC.

The J gene is TRBJ1-1, the V gene TRBV4-1; the D is unclear. CDR3 length equals 13 residues. Germline CDR1 and CDR2: MGHRA and YSYEKL. V dropped 2 bases and J dropped 5 bases, with 9 bases sitting between them. The CDR3 bases are TGCGCCAGCAGCCAATTTCGGGGAACTGAAGCTTTCTTT. It codes for CASSQFRGTEAFF.

This chain links TRBV5-1 with TRBJ2-1, with 10 bases lining up with TRBD1. Germline CDR1 reads SGHRS; CDR2 reads YFSETQ. The CDR3 spans 18 residues. The ends lost 3 bases at V and 8 bases at J; junction bases unmatched: 17. CDR3 residues: CASSSRSFGTGDGYEQFF. CDR3 nucleotide sequence: TGCGCCAGCAGCTCCCGATCGTTTGGGACAGGGGATGGGTATGAGCAGTTCTTC.

The chain carries TRBV30 and TRBJ1-2, with D possibly TRBD1 on 5 matching bases. Trimming pared 1 base from V and 4 bases from J, leaving 16 bases between. CDR1 GTSNPN and CDR2 SVGIG come from the germline V gene (reference sequence). CDR3 size: 15 residues. This CDR3 is CAWSAPGLRLYGYTF. The CDR3 bases are TGTGCCTGGAGTGCGCCGGGACTCCGTCTCTATGGCTACACCTTC.

The J gene is TRBJ2-2, the V gene TRBV21-1; the DNA was not compared with TRBD2, the D call given in the table. TRBV21-1 is a pseudogene segment. This CDR3 contains 11 residues. CDR3 in amino acids: CASTLTGELFF. CDR3 coding DNA: TGTGCCAGCACCCTCACCGGGGAGCTGTTTTTT.

The CDR3 DNA follows: TGTGCCAGCAGTGAAGGAGGGGAGGGAACTAATGAAAAACTGTTTTTT. It encodes CASSEGGEGTNEKLFF. The chain employs TRBV6-1 and TRBJ1-4; D might be TRBD1 (5 bases). CDR1 is MNHNS, CDR2 SASEGT, per germline. The CDR3 runs 16 residues. The V gene lost 1 base and the J gene lost 1 base, with 10 bases spanning the gap.

This clone was found once. This chain links TRBV11-1 with TRBJ2-7; 7 bases agree with TRBD1. With 1 base clipped from V and 7 bases from J, the junction kept 4 bases outside the gene matches. The germline CDR1 and CDR2 sequences are SGHAT and FQDESV (reference sequence). The length of the CDR3 is 13 residues. The DNA for the CDR3 is TGTGCCAGCAGCTTAGGAGGGGGCCTAGAGCAGTACTTC. Translating it yields CASSLGGGLEQYF.

The chain combines TRBV7-9 with TRBJ2-3; TRBD2 might be the D (7 bases). There are 16 residues in the CDR3. V lost 2 bases and J 6 bases, leaving 18 bases between the germline ends. The germline gives CDR1 SEHNR, CDR2 FQNEAQ (reference sequence). The CDR3 protein is CASSLSSGRGGDTQYF. In nucleotides, the CDR3 is TGTGCCAGCAGCTTAAGTTCTGGCAGGGGAGGGGATACGCAGTATTTT.

The chain recombines TRBV7-6 with TRBJ2-7; D uncertain. CDR1 is SGHVS, CDR2 FNYEAQ, per germline. V was trimmed by 5 bases and J by 4 bases, leaving 12 bases between them. The CDR3 runs 13 residues. The CDR3 loop is CASSTGHGYEQYF. The CDR3 DNA is TGTGCCAGCAGCACCGGCCACGGGTACGAGCAGTACTTC. The full variable domain, its missing parts supplied by reference TRBV7-6 and TRBJ2-7, is GAGVSQSPRYKVTKRGQDVALRCDPISGHVSLYWYRQALGQGPEFLTYFNYEAQQDKSGLPNDRFSAERPEGSISTLTIQRTEQRDSAMYRCASSTGHGYEQYFGPGTRLTVT.

This rearrangement joins TRBV10-1 to TRBJ2-1; D might be TRBD1 (6 bases). The germline gives CDR1 WNHNN, CDR2 SYGVQD (reference sequence). With 6 bases removed from V and 5 bases from J, the gap between germline ends came to 14 bases. The CDR3 totals 14 residues. CDR3 in DNA: TGCGCCAGCAGGAGCCGGGACAACCACAATGAGCAGTTCTTC. Translating it yields CASRSRDNHNEQFF.

This chain joins TRBV3-1 (or the pseudogene TRBV3-2) and TRBJ1-2; 7 bases fit TRBD1. In germline, CDR1 is LGHDT, CDR2 YNNKEL (reference sequence). The CDR3 is 15 amino acids. Trimming removed 4 bases from V and 3 bases from J; junction bases left unmatched: 8. CDR3 sequence reads: CASSPERQGDYGYTF. CDR3 bases: TGTGCCAGCAGCCCAGAAAGACAGGGCGACTATGGCTACACCTTC.

This clone was seen a handful of times. The V gene is TRBV9, the J gene TRBJ1-5; D gene uncertain. Germline assignment: CDR1 SGDLS and CDR2 YYNGEE. V was clipped by 0 bases and J by 4 bases, with 11 bases between them. There are 15 residues in the CDR3. The CDR3 is CASSVGGLGNQPQHF. CDR3 bases: TGTGCCAGCAGCGTAGGAGGGTTGGGGAATCAGCCCCAGCATTTT.